These 21 T cell receptor beta chains came from one sample sequenced in a study of CD4 T cells in relation to SARS-CoV-2 and coronaviruses. Their target antigens are unknown. TCRdb keeps only in-frame clones here, not all; method: immunoSEQ multiplex PCR. The sample contains about 37,000 clones, 82% of which appear only once. The sequenced sample was naive CD4+ T cells from PBMCs, cultured in vitro. Subset given: naive CD4+ T cells isolated by negative enrichment. The source of these receptors is an adult with COVID-19.

The chain uses TRBV3-1 (or the pseudogene TRBV3-2) and TRBJ2-3; D remains ambiguous. V lost 6 bases, J lost 1 base, and 2 bases lay in between. Germline loops: CDR1 LGHDT, CDR2 YNNKEL (reference sequence). The CDR3 runs 11 residues. CDR3 nucleotide sequence: TGTGCCAGCAGGGGCACAGATACGCAGTATTTT. Its protein is CASRGTDTQYF.

The chain employs TRBV28 and TRBJ2-7; D ambiguous. Per the germline V gene, CDR1 is MDHEN and CDR2 is SYDVKM. This CDR3 is built from 15 residues. Deletions cut 2 bases from V and 2 bases from J, with 13 bases between. The CDR3: CASSLPITPAYEQYF. The CDR3 bases are TGTGCCAGCAGTTTACCGATCACTCCCGCCTACGAGCAGTACTTC.

This clone has just one count. The gene calls are TRBV6-5 and TRBJ2-5; 7 positions agree with TRBD1. Germline V CDR1 and CDR2: MNHEY, SVGAGI. J gave up 2 bases and V 9 bases, and 6 bases lay outside the gene matches. CDR3 length: 13 amino acids. In DNA, the CDR3 is TGTGCCAGTACTTGGGACAGACAAGAGACCCAGTACTTC. Its protein is CASTWDRQETQYF.

The chain has TRBV15 and TRBJ2-1; 8 nucleotides line up with TRBD1. After removal of 0 bases from V and 6 bases from J, the junction contained 7 bases not matched to a gene. Germline V gene lookup returns CDR1 LNHNV and CDR2 YYDKDF (reference sequence). The CDR3 sequence is 16 residues long. The CDR3 protein is CATSRDQGTGFNEQFF. The CDR3 coding sequence is TGTGCCACCAGCAGAGATCAAGGGACAGGCTTCAATGAGCAGTTCTTC.

The chain uses TRBV7-2 and TRBJ1-4; the D is unclear. The CDR3 spans 13 residues. The germline CDR1 and CDR2 sequences are SGHTA and FQGNSA. V lost 5 bases and J lost 4, with 8 bases in between. Here the CDR3 reads CASSNGVNEKLFF. CDR3 bases: TGTGCCAGCAGCAACGGGGTTAATGAAAAACTGTTTTTT.

V gene TRBV7-6 combines with J gene TRBJ2-3, with D hard to call. CDR1 and CDR2 from the germline V gene are SGHVS and FNYEAQ. V gave up 3 bases and J gave up 1 base, with 2 bases separating them. The CDR3 loop spans 12 amino acids. The CDR3 bases are TGTGCCAGCAGCTTCGGCACAGATACGCAGTATTTT. It codes for CASSFGTDTQYF.

The CDR3 nucleotides are TGTGCCAGCAGCTTAGCTCCGGGTACCTACGAGCAGTACTTC. Translating it yields CASSLAPGTYEQYF. The genes are TRBV7-2 and TRBJ2-7; D is unresolved. The CDR3 contains 14 residues. V was pared by 0 bases and J by 2 bases, with 8 bases between. Per germline, CDR1 SGHTA and CDR2 FQGNSA.

This clone has just one count. The chain recombines TRBV7-9 with TRBJ2-5, with TRBD1 matching 9 bases. CDR3 size: 14 residues. Trimming cost V 5 bases and J 4 bases; bases outside gene matches: 5. From germline, CDR1 is SEHNR and CDR2 FQNEAQ (reference sequence). CDR3 nucleotide sequence: TGTGCCAGCAGCACCGGGACAGGGAGAGAGACCCAGTACTTC. Translating gives CASSTGTGRETQYF.

V and J are TRBV18 and TRBJ2-7; D is ambiguous. Trimming pared 4 bases from V and 0 bases from J, leaving 13 bases between. Germline loops: CDR1 KGHSH, CDR2 LQKENI. The CDR3 spans 15 residues. The CDR3 spells CASSQSQRSSYEQYF. The CDR3 DNA reads TGTGCCAGCTCACAATCACAGAGAAGCTCCTACGAGCAGTACTTC.

This clone was observed a single time. As DNA, the CDR3 is TGTGCCAGCAGGCGGGGTAGGGAGTACGAGCAGTACTTC. Translation gives CASRRGREYEQYF. J is TRBJ2-7 and V is TRBV6-5, with D perhaps TRBD2 (6 bases). The germline V gene encodes CDR1 MNHEY and CDR2 SVGAGI. Deletions cut 6 bases from V and 4 bases from J, with 13 bases between. This CDR3 is 13 amino acids long.

CDR3 nucleotide sequence: TGTGCCAGCCTTTGGACAGGGGGCGGAGGTACTGAAGCTTTCTTT. The encoded protein is CASLWTGGGGTEAFF. The J gene is TRBJ1-1, the V gene TRBV19, with 11 bases matching TRBD1. V shed 9 bases and J 5 bases; nucleotides not matched to a gene: 11. The CDR3 sequence is 15 residues long. The germline gives CDR1 LNHDA, CDR2 SQIVND (reference sequence).

This rearrangement joins TRBV30 to TRBJ1-1; the D is unclear. The CDR3 spans 11 residues. Germline assignment: CDR1 GTSNPN and CDR2 SVGIG (reference sequence). Trimming removed 3 bases at V and 10 bases at J, with 12 bases between. DNA of the CDR3: TGTGCCTGGAGCGGACGGCGAGGAGCTTTCTTT. It translates to CAWSGRRGAFF.

The chain recombines TRBV5-4 with TRBJ2-1; D gene ambiguous. The CDR3 totals 15 residues. The V and J ends lost 0 bases and 0 bases respectively, with 7 bases between them. The germline V gene encodes CDR1 SGHNT and CDR2 YYREEE (reference sequence). CDR3 region: CASSLATSSYNEQFF. The CDR3 DNA is TGTGCCAGCAGCTTGGCTACCAGCTCCTACAATGAGCAGTTCTTC.

This sequence joins TRBV27 and TRBJ2-7, with D unclear. V lost 6 bases and J lost 6, with 15 bases in between. Per germline, CDR1 MNHEY and CDR2 SMNVEV (reference sequence). The CDR3 has 13 residues. CDR3 bases: TGTGCCAGCAGAAAAGTGACAAACCGCGAGCAGTACTTC. Amino acids: CASRKVTNREQYF.

V usage is TRBV5-1 and J usage is TRBJ1-2, with D possibly matching TRBD1 (6 bases). Per germline, CDR1 SGHRS and CDR2 YFSETQ. The CDR3 spans 17 residues. The V and J ends lost 4 bases and 2 bases respectively, with 21 bases between them. The CDR3 coding sequence is TGCGCCAGCAGCGTAGGGGACATGGGGGGCCGGAACTATGGCTACACCTTC. Amino acid sequence: CASSVGDMGGRNYGYTF.

V and J are TRBV5-1 and TRBJ2-5; D ambiguous. V lost 2 bases to trimming and J lost 4 bases, with 6 bases between them. CDR3 length: 12 residues. Germline CDR1 reads SGHRS; CDR2 reads YFSETQ. In DNA, the CDR3 is TGCGCCAGCAGCTTTACCGTAGAGACCCAGTACTTC. It specifies CASSFTVETQYF.

The chain links TRBV7-2 to TRBJ1-1; possibly TRBD1 for D (5 bases). Per germline, CDR1 SGHTA and CDR2 FQGNSA. V dropped 4 bases and J dropped 1 base, with 13 bases sitting between them. This CDR3 is built from 15 residues. The CDR3 region is CASSSLGLPNTEAFF. DNA for the CDR3: TGTGCCAGCAGCTCCTTGGGGCTCCCGAACACTGAAGCTTTCTTT.

Only a few counts were recorded for this clone. V and J are TRBV9 and TRBJ1-3; unclear D gene. The CDR3 runs to 19 residues. Germline CDR1 is SGDLS and CDR2 is YYNGEE. Trimming took off 3 bases at V and 0 bases at J, with 22 bases between the two ends. The CDR3 sequence: CASSAAGNTRRLSGNTIYF. The CDR3 DNA is TGTGCCAGCAGCGCGGCCGGGAACACGAGACGGCTCTCTGGAAACACCATATATTTT.

The chain employs TRBV12-3 or TRBV12-4 and TRBJ2-3; D may be TRBD2 (5 bases). Trimming removed 6 bases at V and 10 bases at J, with 17 bases between. The CDR3 loop spans 13 amino acids. CDR3 in DNA: TGTGCCAGCAGCCAAGGAATGGCGGGCGCGCAGTATTTT. Amino acids: CASSQGMAGAQYF.

The DNA of the CDR3 is TGTGCCTGCCAGAACACTGAAGCTTTCTTT. Translated: CACQNTEAFF. V gene TRBV30 combines with J gene TRBJ1-1; no definite D call. CDR3 size: 10 residues. The germline gives CDR1 GTSNPN, CDR2 SVGIG (reference sequence). Trimming shortened V by 6 bases and J by 1 base, and 3 bases separated the two germline ends.

This clone occurred a few times. The CDR3 region is CASSYAPSKGAQYF. The CDR3 coding sequence is TGTGCCAGCAGTTATGCCCCCTCCAAAGGGGCGCAGTATTTT. J is TRBJ2-3 and V is TRBV6-5; tentative D call: TRBD1 (5 bases). The V end was cut by 3 bases, the J end by 10 bases, with 17 bases between. CDR1 is MNHEY, CDR2 SVGAGI, per germline. The CDR3 has 14 residues.